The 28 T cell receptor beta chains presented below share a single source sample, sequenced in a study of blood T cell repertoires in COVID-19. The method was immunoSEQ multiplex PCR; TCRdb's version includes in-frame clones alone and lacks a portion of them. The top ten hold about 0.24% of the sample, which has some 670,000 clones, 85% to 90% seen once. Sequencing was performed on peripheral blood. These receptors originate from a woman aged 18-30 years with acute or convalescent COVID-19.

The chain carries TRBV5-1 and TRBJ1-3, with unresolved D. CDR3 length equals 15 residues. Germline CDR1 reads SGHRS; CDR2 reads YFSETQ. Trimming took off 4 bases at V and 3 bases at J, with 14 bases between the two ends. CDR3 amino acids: CASSPSAGSGNTIYF. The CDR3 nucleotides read TGCGCCAGCAGCCCGTCGGCAGGCAGTGGAAACACCATATATTTT.

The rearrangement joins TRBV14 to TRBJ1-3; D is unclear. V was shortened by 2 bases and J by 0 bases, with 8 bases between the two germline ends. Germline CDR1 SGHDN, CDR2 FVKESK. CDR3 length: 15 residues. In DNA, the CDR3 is TGTGCCAGCAGCCAACAGGTCTTCTCTGGAAACACCATATATTTT. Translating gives CASSQQVFSGNTIYF. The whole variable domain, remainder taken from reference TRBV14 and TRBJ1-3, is EAGVTQFPSHSVIEKGQTVTLRCDPISGHDNLYWYRRVMGKEIKFLLHFVKESKQDESGMPNNRFLAERTGGTYSTLKVQPAELEDSGVYFCASSQQVFSGNTIYFGEGSWLTVV.

The CDR3 reads CAWSNRDEQFF. In DNA form, the CDR3 reads TGTGCCTGGAGCAACAGGGATGAGCAGTTCTTC. The chain couples TRBV30 to TRBJ2-1; tentative D call: TRBD1 (6 bases). The germline V and J ends were trimmed by 3 bases and 8 bases, with 8 bases remaining between them. The CDR3 runs to 11 residues. CDR1 and CDR2 (germline): GTSNPN, SVGIG (reference sequence).

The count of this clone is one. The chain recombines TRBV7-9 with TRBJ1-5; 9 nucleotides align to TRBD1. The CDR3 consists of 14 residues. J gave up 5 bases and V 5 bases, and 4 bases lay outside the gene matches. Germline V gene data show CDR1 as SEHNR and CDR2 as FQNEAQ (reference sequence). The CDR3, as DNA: TGTGCCAGCAGCCGGACAGGGGACGATCAGCCCCAGCATTTT. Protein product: CASSRTGDDQPQHF.

In DNA form, the CDR3 reads TGTGCCAGCAGCCCCGGACTAGCGGGGATCAATGAGCAGTTCTTC. Translated, it gives CASSPGLAGINEQFF. The rearrangement links TRBV11-1 to TRBJ2-1; 12 nucleotides align to TRBD2. This CDR3 has 15 amino acids. Germline CDR1 SGHAT, CDR2 FQDESV (reference sequence). Trimming took 5 bases from V and 6 from J; bases not matched to a gene: 5.

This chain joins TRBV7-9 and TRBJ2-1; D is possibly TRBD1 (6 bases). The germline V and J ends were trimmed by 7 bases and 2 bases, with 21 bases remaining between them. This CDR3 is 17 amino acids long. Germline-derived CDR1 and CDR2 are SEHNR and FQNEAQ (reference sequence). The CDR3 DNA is TGTGCCAGCACTCTGATCCGGGACAACAAGGCCTACAATGAGCAGTTCTTC. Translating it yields CASTLIRDNKAYNEQFF.

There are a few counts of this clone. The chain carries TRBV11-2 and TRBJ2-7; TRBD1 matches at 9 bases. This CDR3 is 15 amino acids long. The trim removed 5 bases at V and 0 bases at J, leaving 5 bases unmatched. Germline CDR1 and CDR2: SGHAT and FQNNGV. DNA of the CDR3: TGTGCCAGCAGCGTCACAGGGGGCTTCTCCTACGAGCAGTACTTC. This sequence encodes CASSVTGGFSYEQYF. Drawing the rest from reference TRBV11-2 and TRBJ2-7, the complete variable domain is EAGVAQSPRYKIIEKRQSVAFWCNPISGHATLYWYQQILGQGPKLLIQFQNNGVVDDSQLPKDRFSAERLKGVDSTLKIQPAKLEDSAVYLCASSVTGGFSYEQYFGPGTRLTVT.

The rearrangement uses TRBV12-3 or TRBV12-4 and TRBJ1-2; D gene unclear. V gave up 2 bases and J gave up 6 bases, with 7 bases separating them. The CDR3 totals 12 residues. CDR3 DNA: TGTGCCAGCAGTTTAATTCGGGATGGCTACACCTTC. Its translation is CASSLIRDGYTF.

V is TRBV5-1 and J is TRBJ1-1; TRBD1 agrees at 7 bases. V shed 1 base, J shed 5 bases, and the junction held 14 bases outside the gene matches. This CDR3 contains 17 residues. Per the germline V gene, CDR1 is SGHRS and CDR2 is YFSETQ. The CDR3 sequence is CASSLLDRGGAGTEAFF. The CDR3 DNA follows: TGCGCCAGCAGCTTGTTAGATAGAGGGGGCGCGGGGACTGAAGCTTTCTTT.

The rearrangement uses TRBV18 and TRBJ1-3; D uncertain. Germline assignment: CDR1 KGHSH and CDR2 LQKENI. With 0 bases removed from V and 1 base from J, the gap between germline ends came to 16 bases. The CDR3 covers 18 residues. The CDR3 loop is CASSPPLPVFSSGNTIYF. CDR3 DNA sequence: TGTGCCAGCTCACCACCTCTCCCGGTCTTTTCTTCTGGAAACACCATATATTTT. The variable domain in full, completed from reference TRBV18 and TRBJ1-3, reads NAGVMQNPRHLVRRRGQEARLRCSPMKGHSHVYWYRQLPEEGLKFMVYLQKENIIDESGMPKERFSAEFPKEGPSILRIQQVVRGDSAAYFCASSPPLPVFSSGNTIYFGEGSWLTVV.

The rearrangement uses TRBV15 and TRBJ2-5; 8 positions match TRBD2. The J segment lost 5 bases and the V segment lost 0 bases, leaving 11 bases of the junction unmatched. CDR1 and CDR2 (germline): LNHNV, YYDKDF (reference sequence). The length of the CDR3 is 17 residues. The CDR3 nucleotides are TGTGCCACCAGCAGAGATCTCGGGGGGGCGCGAGGGGAGACCCAGTACTTC. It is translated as CATSRDLGGARGETQYF.

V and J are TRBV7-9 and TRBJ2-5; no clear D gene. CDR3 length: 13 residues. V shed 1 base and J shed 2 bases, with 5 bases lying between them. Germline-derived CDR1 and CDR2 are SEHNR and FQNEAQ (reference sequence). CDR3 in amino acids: CASSLDHQETQYF. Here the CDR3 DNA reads TGTGCCAGCAGCTTAGATCATCAAGAGACCCAGTACTTC.

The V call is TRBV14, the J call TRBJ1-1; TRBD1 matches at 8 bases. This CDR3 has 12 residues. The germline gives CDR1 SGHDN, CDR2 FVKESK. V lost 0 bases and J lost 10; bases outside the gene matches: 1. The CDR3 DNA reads TGTGCCAGCAGCCAAGAAGACAGGGGAGCTTTCTTT. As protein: CASSQEDRGAFF.

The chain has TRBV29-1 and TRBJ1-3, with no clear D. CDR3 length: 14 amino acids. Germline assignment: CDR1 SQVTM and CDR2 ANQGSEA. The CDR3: CNRRSGFAGNTIYF. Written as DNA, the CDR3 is TGCAACCGTCGGAGCGGTTTTGCTGGAAACACCATATATTTT.

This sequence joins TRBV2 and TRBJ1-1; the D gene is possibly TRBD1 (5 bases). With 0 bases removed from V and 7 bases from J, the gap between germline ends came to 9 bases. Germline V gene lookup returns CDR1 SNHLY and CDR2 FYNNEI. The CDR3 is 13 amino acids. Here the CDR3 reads CASSEARGGEAFF. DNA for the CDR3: TGTGCCAGCAGTGAAGCGCGGGGGGGTGAAGCTTTCTTT.

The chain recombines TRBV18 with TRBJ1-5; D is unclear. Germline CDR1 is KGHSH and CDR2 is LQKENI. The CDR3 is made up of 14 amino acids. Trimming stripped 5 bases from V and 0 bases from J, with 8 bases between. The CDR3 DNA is TGTGCCAGCTCATCATCAGATAGCAATCAGCCCCAGCATTTT. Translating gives CASSSSDSNQPQHF.

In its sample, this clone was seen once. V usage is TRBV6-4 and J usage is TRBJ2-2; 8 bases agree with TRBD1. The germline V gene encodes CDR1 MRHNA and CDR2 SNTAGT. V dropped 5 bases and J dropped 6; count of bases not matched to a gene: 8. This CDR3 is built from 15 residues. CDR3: CASSLRTGTAGELFF. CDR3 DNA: TGTGCCAGCAGTCTTAGGACAGGGACCGCCGGGGAGCTGTTTTTT.

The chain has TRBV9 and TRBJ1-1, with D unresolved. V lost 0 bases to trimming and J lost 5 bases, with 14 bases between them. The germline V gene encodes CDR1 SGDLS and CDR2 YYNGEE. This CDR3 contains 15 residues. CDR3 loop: CASSVATRAGTEAFF. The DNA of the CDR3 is TGTGCCAGCAGCGTAGCCACACGGGCGGGGACTGAAGCTTTCTTT.

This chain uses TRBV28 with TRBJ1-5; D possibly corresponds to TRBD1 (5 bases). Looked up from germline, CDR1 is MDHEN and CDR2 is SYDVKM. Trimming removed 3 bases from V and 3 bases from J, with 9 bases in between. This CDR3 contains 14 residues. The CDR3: CASSLTAPNQPQHF. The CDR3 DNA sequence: TGTGCCAGCAGTTTGACAGCCCCCAATCAGCCCCAGCATTTT.

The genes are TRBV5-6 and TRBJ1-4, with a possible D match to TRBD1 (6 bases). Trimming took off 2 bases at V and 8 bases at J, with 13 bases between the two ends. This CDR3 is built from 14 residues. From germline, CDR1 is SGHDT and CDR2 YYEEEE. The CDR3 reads CASSFGGLGEKLFF. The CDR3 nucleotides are TGTGCCAGCAGCTTTGGGGGCTTGGGGGAAAAACTGTTTTTT.

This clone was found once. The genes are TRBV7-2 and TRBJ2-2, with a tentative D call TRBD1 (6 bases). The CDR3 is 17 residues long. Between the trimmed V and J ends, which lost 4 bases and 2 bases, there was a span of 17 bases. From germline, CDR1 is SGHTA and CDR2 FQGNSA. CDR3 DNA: TGTGCCAGCAGCTCCCCCCCTCCGGGACAAAACACCGGGGAGCTGTTTTTT. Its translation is CASSSPPPGQNTGELFF. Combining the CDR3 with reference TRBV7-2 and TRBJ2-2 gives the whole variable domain GAGVSQSPSNKVTEKGKDVELRCDPISGHTALYWYRQSLGQGLEFLIYFQGNSAPDKSGLPSDRFSAERTGGSVSTLTIQRTQQEDSAVYLCASSSPPPGQNTGELFFGEGSRLTVL.

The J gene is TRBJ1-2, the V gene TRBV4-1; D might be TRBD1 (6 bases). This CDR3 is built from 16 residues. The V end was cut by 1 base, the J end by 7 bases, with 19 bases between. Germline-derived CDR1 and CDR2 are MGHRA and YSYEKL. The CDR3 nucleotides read TGCGCCAGCAGCCAAGTCTCTGGAGAGGGGACAAGTGGCTACACCTTC. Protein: CASSQVSGEGTSGYTF.

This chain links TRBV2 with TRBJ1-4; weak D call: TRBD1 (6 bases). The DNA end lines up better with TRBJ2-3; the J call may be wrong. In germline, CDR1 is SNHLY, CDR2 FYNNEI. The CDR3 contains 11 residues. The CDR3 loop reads CASSPPGQQYF. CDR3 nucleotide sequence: TGTGCCAGCAGTCCACCGGGACAGCAGTATTTT.

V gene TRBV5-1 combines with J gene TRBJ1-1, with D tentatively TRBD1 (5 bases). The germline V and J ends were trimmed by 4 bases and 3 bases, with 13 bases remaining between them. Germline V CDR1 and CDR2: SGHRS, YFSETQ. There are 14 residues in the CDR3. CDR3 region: CASSPGRGHTEAFF. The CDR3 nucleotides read TGCGCCAGCAGCCCGGGGAGGGGCCACACTGAAGCTTTCTTT. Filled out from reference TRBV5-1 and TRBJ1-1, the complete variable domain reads KAGVTQTPRYLIKTRGQQVTLSCSPISGHRSVSWYQQTPGQGLQFLFEYFSETQRNKGNFPGRFSGRQFSNSRSEMNVSTLELGDSALYLCASSPGRGHTEAFFGQGTRLTVV.

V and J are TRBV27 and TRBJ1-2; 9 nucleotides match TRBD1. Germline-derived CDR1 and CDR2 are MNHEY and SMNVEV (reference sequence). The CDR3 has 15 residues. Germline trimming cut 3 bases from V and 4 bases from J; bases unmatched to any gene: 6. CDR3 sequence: CASSFGTGPFYGYTF. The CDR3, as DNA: TGTGCCAGCAGTTTCGGGACAGGGCCTTTCTATGGCTACACCTTC.

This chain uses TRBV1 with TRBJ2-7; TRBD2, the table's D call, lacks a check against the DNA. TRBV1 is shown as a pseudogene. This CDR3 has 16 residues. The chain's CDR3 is CTSSQAVAGSTYEQYF. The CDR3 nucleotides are TGCACCAGCAGCCAAGCGGTAGCGGGGTCTACCTACGAGCAGTACTTC.

Written as DNA, the CDR3 is TGCGCCAGCAGCTGGACAGGGGGGCACGAGCAGTACTTC. Translated, it gives CASSWTGGHEQYF. This chain uses TRBV5-1 with TRBJ2-7, with TRBD1 matching over 10 bases. Trimming at V came to 3 bases and at J to 5 bases, leaving 2 bases not matched to a gene. This CDR3 contains 13 residues. Germline V gene sequence: CDR1 SGHRS, CDR2 YFSETQ.

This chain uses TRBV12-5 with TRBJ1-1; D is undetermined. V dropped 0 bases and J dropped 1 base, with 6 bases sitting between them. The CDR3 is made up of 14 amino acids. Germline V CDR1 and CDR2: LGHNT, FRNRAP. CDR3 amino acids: CASGLVLGNTEAFF. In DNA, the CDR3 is TGTGCTAGTGGTTTGGTACTTGGGAACACTGAAGCTTTCTTT.